This T cell receptor (beta chain) was documented in a study of control samples from healthy donors and cancer patients. Sequenced by immunoSEQ multiplex PCR; TCRdb stores in-frame clones only, minus some. In the table there are roughly 48,000 clones, approximately 90% of which are singletons. Germline V gives CDR1 LNHNV, CDR2 YYDKDF (reference sequence). The CDR3 extends over 14 amino acids. Trimming stripped 1 base from V and 4 bases from J, with 10 bases between. The rearrangement links TRBV15 to TRBJ1-2; D might be TRBD1 (5 bases). The source is a middle-aged woman with head and neck cancer. Sequenced input: PBMCs. The CDR3 loop is CATSRGQGGYGYTF. The CDR3 DNA is TGTGCCACCAGCAGAGGGCAGGGTGGCTATGGCTACACCTTC.